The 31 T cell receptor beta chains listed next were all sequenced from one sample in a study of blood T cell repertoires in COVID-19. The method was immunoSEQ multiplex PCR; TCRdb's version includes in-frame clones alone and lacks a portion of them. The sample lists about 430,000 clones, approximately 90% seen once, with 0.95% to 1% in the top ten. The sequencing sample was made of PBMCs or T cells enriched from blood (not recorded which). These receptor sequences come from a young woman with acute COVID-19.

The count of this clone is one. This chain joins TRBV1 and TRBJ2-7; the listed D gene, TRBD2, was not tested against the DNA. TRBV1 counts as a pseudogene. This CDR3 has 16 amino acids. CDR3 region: CTSSQAGKIRTHEQYF. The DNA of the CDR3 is TGCACCAGCAGCCAGGCCGGGAAAATTAGGACCCACGAGCAGTACTTC.

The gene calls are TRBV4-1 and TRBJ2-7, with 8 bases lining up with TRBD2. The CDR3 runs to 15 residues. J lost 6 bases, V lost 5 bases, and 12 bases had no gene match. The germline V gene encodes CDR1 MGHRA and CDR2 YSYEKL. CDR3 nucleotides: TGCGCCAGCAGCGTCAAACCGGGACTAGGAGCCGAGCAGTACTTC. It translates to CASSVKPGLGAEQYF.

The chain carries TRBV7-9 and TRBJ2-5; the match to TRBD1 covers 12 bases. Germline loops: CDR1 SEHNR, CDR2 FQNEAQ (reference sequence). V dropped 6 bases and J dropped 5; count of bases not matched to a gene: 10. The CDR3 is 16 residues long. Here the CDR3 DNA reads TGTGCCAGCAGTGCAACCGGGACAGGGGGCAGGGAGACCCAGTACTTC. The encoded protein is CASSATGTGGRETQYF.

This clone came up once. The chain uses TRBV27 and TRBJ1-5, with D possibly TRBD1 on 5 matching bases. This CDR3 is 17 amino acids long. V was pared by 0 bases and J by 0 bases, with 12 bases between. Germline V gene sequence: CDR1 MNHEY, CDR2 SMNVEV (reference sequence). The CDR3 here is CASSLSYRFNSNQPQHF. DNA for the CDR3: TGTGCCAGCAGTTTATCGTACAGGTTTAATAGCAATCAGCCCCAGCATTTT.

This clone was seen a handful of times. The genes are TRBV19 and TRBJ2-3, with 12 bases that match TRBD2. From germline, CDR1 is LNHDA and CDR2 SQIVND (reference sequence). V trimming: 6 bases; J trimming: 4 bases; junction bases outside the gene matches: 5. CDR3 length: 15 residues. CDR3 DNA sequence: TGTGCCAGTAGCGGACTAGCGGGGTGGCCAGATACGCAGTATTTT. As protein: CASSGLAGWPDTQYF.

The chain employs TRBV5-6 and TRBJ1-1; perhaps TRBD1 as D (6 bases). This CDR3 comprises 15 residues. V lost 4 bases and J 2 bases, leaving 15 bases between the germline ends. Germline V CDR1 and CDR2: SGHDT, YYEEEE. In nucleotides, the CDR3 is TGTGCCAGCAGCCCAAAGAGCGGGGGCAACACTGAAGCTTTCTTT. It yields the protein CASSPKSGGNTEAFF. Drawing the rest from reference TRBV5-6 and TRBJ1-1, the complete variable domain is DAGVTQSPTHLIKTRGQQVTLRCSPKSGHDTVSWYQQALGQGPQFIFQYYEEEERQRGNFPDRFSGHQFPNYSSELNVNALLLGDSALYLCASSPKSGGNTEAFFGQGTRLTVV.

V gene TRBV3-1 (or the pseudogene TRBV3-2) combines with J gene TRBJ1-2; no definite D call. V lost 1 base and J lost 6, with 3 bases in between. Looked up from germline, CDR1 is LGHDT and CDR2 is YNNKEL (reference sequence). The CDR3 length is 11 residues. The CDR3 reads CASSQADGYTF. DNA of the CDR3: TGTGCCAGCAGCCAAGCGGATGGCTACACCTTC.

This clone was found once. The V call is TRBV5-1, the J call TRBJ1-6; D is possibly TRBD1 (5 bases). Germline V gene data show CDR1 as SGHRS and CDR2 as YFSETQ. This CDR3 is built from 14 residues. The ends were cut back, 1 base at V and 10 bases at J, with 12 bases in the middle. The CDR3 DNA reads TGCGCCAGCAGCTTGCAGGGAAGAGGATCACCCCTCCACTTT. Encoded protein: CASSLQGRGSPLHF.

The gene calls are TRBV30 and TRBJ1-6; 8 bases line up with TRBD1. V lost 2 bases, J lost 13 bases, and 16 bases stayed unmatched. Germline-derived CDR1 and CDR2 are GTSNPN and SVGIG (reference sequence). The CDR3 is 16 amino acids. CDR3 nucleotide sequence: TGTGCCTGGAGTCTCCGAGGACAGGGAGGGGTATGGCCCCTCCACTTT. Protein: CAWSLRGQGGVWPLHF.

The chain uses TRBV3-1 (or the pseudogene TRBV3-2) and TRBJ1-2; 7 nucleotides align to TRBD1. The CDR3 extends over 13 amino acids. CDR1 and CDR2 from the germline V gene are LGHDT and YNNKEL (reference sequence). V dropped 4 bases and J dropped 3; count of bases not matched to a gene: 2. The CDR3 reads CASSRTGDYGYTF. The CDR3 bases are TGTGCCAGCAGCCGAACAGGGGACTATGGCTACACCTTC.

CDR3 sequence (DNA): TGTGCCAGTAGTATAGGCAGGGGAAGTTCACCCCTCCACTTT. Its translation is CASSIGRGSSPLHF. The chain recombines TRBV19 with TRBJ1-6; D possibly corresponds to TRBD1 (6 bases). The CDR3 is 14 residues long. The V end was cut by 1 base, the J end by 9 bases, with 10 bases between. The germline CDR1 and CDR2 sequences are LNHDA and SQIVND (reference sequence).

The CDR3 protein is CASSSSGTGHNEQFF. CDR3 in DNA: TGTGCCAGCAGCTCTTCCGGGACAGGGCACAATGAGCAGTTCTTC. The rearrangement links TRBV7-9 to TRBJ2-1; 9 bases align to TRBD1. Germline assignment: CDR1 SEHNR and CDR2 FQNEAQ (reference sequence). With V trimmed by 4 bases and J by 5 bases, 6 bases remained unmatched. The CDR3 is 15 amino acids. Looking up the rest from reference TRBV7-9 and TRBJ2-1 gives the full variable domain: DTGVSQNPRHKITKRGQNVTFRCDPISEHNRLYWYRQTLGQGPEFLTYFQNEAQLEKSRLLSDRFSAERPKGSFSTLEIQRTEQGDSAMYLCASSSSGTGHNEQFFGPGTRLTVL.

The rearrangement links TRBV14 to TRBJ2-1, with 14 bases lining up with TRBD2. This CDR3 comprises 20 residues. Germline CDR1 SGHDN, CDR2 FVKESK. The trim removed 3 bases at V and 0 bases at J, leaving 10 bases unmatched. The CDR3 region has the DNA TGTGCCAGCAGCCACACCAAGGGACTAGCGGGGGCCAGCTCCTACAATGAGCAGTTCTTC. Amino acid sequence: CASSHTKGLAGASSYNEQFF.

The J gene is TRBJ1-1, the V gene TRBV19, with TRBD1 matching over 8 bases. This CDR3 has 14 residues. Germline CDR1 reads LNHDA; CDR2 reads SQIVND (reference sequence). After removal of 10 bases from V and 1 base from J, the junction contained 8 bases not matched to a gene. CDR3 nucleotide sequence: TGTGCCACTATCCCGGGACAGGCGAACACTGAAGCTTTCTTT. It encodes CATIPGQANTEAFF.

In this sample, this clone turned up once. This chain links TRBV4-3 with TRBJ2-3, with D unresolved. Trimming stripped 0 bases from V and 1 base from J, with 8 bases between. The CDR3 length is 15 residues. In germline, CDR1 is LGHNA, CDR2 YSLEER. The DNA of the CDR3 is TGCGCCAGCAGCCAAGAACCAGGCCGCACAGATACGCAGTATTTT. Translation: CASSQEPGRTDTQYF.

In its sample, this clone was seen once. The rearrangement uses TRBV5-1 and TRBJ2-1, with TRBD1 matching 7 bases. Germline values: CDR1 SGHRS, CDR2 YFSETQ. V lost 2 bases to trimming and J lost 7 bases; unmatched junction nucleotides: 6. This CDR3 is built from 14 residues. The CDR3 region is CASSFSRGINEQFF. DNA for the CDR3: TGCGCCAGCAGCTTTAGCAGGGGGATTAATGAGCAGTTCTTC.

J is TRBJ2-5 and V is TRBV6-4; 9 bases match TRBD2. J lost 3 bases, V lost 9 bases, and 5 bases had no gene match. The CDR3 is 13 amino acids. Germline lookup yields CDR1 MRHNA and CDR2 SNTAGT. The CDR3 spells CARLKRGEETQYF. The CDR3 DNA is TGTGCCAGACTCAAGCGGGGGGAAGAGACCCAGTACTTC.

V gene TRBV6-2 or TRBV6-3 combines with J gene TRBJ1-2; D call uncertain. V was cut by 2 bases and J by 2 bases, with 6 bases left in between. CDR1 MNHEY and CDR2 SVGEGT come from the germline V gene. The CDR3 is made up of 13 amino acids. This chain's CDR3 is CASSYVSNYGYTF. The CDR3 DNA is TGTGCCAGCAGTTACGTATCGAACTATGGCTACACCTTC.

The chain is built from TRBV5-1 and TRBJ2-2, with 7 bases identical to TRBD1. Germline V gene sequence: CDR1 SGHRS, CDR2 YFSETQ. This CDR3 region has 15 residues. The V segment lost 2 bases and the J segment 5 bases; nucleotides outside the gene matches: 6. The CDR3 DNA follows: TGCGCCAGCAGCTTATCAGGGGGAAGGACCGGGGAGCTGTTTTTT. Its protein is CASSLSGGRTGELFF.

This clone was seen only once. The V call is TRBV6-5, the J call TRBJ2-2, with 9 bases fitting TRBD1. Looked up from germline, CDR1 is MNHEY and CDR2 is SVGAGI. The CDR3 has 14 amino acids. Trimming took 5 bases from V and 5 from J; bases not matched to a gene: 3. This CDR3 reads CASSKTGGTGELFF. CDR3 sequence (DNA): TGTGCCAGCAGTAAGACAGGGGGAACCGGGGAGCTGTTTTTT.

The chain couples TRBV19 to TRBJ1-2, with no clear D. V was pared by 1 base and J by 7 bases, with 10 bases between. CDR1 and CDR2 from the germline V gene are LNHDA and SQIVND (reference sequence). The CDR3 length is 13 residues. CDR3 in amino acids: CASSIAGSGGYTF. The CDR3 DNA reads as TGTGCCAGTAGTATAGCCGGGTCGGGTGGCTACACCTTC.

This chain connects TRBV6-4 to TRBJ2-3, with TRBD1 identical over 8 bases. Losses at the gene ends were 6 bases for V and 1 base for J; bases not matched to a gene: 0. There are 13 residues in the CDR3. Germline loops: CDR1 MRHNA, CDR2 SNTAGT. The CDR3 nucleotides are TGTGCCAGCAGGGGACAGGGCACAGATACGCAGTATTTT. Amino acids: CASRGQGTDTQYF.

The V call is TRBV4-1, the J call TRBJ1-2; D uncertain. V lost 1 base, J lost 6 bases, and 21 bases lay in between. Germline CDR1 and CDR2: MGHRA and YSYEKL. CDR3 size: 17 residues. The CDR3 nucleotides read TGCGCCAGCAGCCAAGGTTATGCACAGAAACATCGCAATGGCTACACCTTC. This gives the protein CASSQGYAQKHRNGYTF.

The CDR3 loop is CASSLSGTGFPGELFF. The DNA for the CDR3 is TGCGCCAGCAGCTTGTCCGGGACAGGGTTCCCCGGGGAGCTGTTTTTT. The chain links TRBV5-1 to TRBJ2-2; 9 nucleotides match TRBD1. V gave up 1 base and J gave up 6 bases; unmatched junction bases: 7. CDR3 length: 16 residues. In germline, CDR1 is SGHRS, CDR2 YFSETQ. Based on the CDR3 plus reference TRBV5-1 and TRBJ2-2, the full variable domain is KAGVTQTPRYLIKTRGQQVTLSCSPISGHRSVSWYQQTPGQGLQFLFEYFSETQRNKGNFPGRFSGRQFSNSRSEMNVSTLELGDSALYLCASSLSGTGFPGELFFGEGSRLTVL.

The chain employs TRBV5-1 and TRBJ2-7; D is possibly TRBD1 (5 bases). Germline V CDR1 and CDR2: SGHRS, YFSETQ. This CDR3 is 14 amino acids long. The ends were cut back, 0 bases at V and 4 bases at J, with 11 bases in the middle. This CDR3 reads CASSLVGVTYEQYF. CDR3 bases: TGCGCCAGCAGCTTGGTAGGGGTAACGTACGAGCAGTACTTC.

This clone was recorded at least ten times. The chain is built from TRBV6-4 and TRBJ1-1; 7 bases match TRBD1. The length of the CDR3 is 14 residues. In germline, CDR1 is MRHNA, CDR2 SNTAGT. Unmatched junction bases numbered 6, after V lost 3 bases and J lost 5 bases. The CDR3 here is CASSERDSVTEAFF. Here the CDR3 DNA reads TGTGCCAGCAGTGAGAGGGACAGTGTTACTGAAGCTTTCTTT.

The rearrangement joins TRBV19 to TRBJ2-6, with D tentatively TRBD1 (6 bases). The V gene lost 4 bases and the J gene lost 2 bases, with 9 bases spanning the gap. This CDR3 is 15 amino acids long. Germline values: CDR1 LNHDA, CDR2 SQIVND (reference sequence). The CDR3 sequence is CASSTNRAGANVLTF. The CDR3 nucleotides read TGTGCCAGTAGTACCAACAGGGCTGGGGCCAACGTCCTGACTTTC.

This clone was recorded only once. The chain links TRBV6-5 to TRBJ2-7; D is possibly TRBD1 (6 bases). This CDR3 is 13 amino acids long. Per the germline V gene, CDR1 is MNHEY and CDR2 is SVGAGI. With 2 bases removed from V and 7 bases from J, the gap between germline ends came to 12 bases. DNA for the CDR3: TGTGCCAGCAGTTACCGACAGGATAATGAGCAGTACTTC. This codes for CASSYRQDNEQYF.

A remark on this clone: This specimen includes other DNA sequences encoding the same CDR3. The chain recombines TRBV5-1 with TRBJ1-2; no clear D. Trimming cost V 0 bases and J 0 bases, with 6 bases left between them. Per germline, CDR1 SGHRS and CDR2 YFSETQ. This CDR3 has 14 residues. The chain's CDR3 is CASSLAGTNYGYTF. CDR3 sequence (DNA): TGCGCCAGCAGCTTGGCGGGGACTAACTATGGCTACACCTTC.

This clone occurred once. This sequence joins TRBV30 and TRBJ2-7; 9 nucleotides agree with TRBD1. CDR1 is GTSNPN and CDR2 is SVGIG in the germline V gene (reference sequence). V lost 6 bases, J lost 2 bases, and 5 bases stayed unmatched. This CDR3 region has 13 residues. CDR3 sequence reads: CACHRGPPYEQYF. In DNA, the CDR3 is TGTGCCTGTCACAGGGGGCCTCCCTACGAGCAGTACTTC.

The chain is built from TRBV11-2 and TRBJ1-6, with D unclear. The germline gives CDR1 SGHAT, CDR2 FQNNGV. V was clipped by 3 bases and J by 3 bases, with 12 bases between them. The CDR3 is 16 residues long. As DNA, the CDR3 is TGTGCCAGCAGCTTGATTCCGGTCGTCTATAATTCACCCCTCCACTTT. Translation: CASSLIPVVYNSPLHF. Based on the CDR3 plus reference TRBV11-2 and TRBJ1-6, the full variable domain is EAGVAQSPRYKIIEKRQSVAFWCNPISGHATLYWYQQILGQGPKLLIQFQNNGVVDDSQLPKDRFSAERLKGVDSTLKIQPAKLEDSAVYLCASSLIPVVYNSPLHFGNGTRLTVT.